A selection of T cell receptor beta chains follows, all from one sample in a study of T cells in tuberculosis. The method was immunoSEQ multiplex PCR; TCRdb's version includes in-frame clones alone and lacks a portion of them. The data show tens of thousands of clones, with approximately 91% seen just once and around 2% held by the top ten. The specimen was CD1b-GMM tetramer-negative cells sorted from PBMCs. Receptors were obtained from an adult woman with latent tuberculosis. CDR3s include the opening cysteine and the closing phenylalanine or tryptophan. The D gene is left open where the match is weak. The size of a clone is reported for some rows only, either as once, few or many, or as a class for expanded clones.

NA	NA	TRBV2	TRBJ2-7	TGTGCCAGCCTTGAAGTAGGGGGGGCTAGCTCTTACGAGCAGTACTTC	CASLEVGGASSYEQYF
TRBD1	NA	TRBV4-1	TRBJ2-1	TGCGCCAGCAGTCCGGGACAGGGGGGAGGAGGTGAGCAGTTCTTC	CASSPGQGGGGEQFF
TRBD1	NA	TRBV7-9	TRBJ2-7	TGTGCCAGCAGCTTAGGGACAGGAAGAAAATACGAGCAGTACTTC	CASSLGTGRKYEQYF
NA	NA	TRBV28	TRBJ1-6	TGTGCCAGCACCCCCGGGGGGATTTCACCCCTCCACTTT	CASTPGGISPLHF
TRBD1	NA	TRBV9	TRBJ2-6	TGTGCCAGCAGCGAGGCCCCGGACAGGTACTCTGGGGCCAACGTCCTGACTTTC	CASSEAPDRYSGANVLTF
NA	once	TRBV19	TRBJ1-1	TGTGCCAGTCTCCAGCCGGGATTCCTCGCTGAAGCTTTCTTT	CASLQPGFLAEAFF
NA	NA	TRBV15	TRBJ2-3	TGTGCCACCAGGAGGAGGGGAATTACAGATACGCAGTATTTT	CATRRRGITDTQYF
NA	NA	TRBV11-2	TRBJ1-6	TGTGCCAGCAGCTTGGACAGCACACCCCTCCACTTT	CASSLDSTPLHF
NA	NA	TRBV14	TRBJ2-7	TGTGCCAGCAGCCAAGGGGGGCGCACATCCCAGTACTTC	CASSQGGRTSQYF
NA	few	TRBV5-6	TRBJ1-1	TGTGCCAGCAGCTACCCGACTGCGAACACTGAAGCTTTCTTT	CASSYPTANTEAFF
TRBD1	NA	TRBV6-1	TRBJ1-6	TGTGCCAGCAGTGAATTCCGCCAGGGGGTATATAATTCACCCCTCCACTTT	CASSEFRQGVYNSPLHF
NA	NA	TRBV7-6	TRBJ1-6	TGTGCCAGCAGCCTAGGAGGCTATAATTCACCCCTCCACTTT	CASSLGGYNSPLHF
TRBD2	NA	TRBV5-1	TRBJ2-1	TGCGCCAGCAGCTTTAATCAGGGAGGGGATGAGCAGTTCTTC	CASSFNQGGDEQFF
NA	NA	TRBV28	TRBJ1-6	TGTGCCAGCAATTTACCGGGTAGAGGTGATTCACCCCTCCACTTT	CASNLPGRGDSPLHF
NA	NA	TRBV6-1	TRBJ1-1	TGTGCCAGCAGTTCCGTTCTGATGGCGAACACTGAAGCTTTCTTT	CASSSVLMANTEAFF
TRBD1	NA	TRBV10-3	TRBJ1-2	TGTGCCATCAGTGATTCGGGACAGAGGGTGGGCTACACCTTC	CAISDSGQRVGYTF
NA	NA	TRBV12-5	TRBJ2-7	TGTGCTAGTGGTTTAGAGCGGGCCCTGACGGATGGCGAGCAGTACTTC	CASGLERALTDGEQYF
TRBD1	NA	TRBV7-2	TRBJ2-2	TGTGCCAGCAGCTCCTCCAGGGGGCTGGGCACCGGGGAGCTGTTTTTT	CASSSSRGLGTGELFF
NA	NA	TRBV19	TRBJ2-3	TGTGCCAGCACCGACACGGGACACGGCATGGATACGCAGTATTTT	CASTDTGHGMDTQYF
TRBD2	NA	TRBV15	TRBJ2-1	TGTGCCACCAGTTTTCCAGCGGGGGTGATTAATGAGCAGTTCTTC	CATSFPAGVINEQFF
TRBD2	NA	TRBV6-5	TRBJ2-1	TGTGCCAGCAGTTACTTGCGGGGGGGGGACAATGAGCAGTTCTTC	CASSYLRGGDNEQFF
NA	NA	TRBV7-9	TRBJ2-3	TGTGCCAGCAGCTTACGGGTGAGCTCCACGACTAGCACAGATACGCAGTATTTT	CASSLRVSSTTSTDTQYF
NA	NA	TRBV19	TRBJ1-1	TGTGCCAGTAGTATATCCTTGAACACTGAAGCTTTCTTT	CASSISLNTEAFF
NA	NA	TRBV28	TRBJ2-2	TGTGCCAGCAGGCGACAGACGAACACCGGGGAGCTGTTTTTT	CASRRQTNTGELFF
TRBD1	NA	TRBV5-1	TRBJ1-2	TGCGCCAGCAGCTTGGGAGACAGGGGACGGGATATCTATGGCTACACCTTC	CASSLGDRGRDIYGYTF
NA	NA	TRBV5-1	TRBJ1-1	TGCGCCAGCAGCTTGCCGGGAGGGGGGACTGAAGCTTTCTTT	CASSLPGGGTEAFF
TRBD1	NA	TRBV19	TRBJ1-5	TGTGCCAGTAGTATAGACGAACCACTACAGGGGAAAGTATTAGGCAATCAGCCCCAGCATTTT	CASSIDEPLQGKVLGNQPQHF
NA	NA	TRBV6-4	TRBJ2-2	TGTGCCAGCAGTTTCTCACAGGGTCCCGGGGAGCTGTTTTTT	CASSFSQGPGELFF
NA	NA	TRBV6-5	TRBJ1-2	TGTGCCAGCAGTCCTCAGACAGTTTATGGCTACACCTTC	CASSPQTVYGYTF
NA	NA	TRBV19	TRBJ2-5	TGTGCCAGTAGTATAAGCACAGGTATTCAAGAGACCCAGTACTTC	CASSISTGIQETQYF
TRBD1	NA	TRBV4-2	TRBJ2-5	TGTGCCAGCAGCCAGGGACAGGTCCCCGAAGAGACCCAGTACTTC	CASSQGQVPEETQYF
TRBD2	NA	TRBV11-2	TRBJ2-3	TGTGCCAGCAGCTTAGTTGAGCGGGGCAGCACAGATACGCAGTATTTT	CASSLVERGSTDTQYF
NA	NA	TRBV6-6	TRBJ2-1	TGTGCCAGCAGTTACTTATACAATGAGCAGTTCTTC	CASSYLYNEQFF
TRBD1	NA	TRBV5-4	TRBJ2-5	TGTGCCAGCAGCTTGGTGGGGACAGGGCAAGAGACCCAGTACTTC	CASSLVGTGQETQYF
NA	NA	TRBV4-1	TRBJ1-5	TGCGCCAGCAGCCAAGAATCAGATATTAGCAATCAGCCCCAGCATTTT	CASSQESDISNQPQHF
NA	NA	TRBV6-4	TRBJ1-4	TGTGCCAGCAGTGAGGTCCCGGATGAAAAACTGTTTTTT	CASSEVPDEKLFF
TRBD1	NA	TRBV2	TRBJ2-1	TGTGCCAGCAGTGTAGACAGGGGCCCGAATGAGCAGTTCTTC	CASSVDRGPNEQFF
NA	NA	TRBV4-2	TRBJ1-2	TGTGCCAGCAGCCACGACAAAAGGGGCTACACCTTC	CASSHDKRGYTF
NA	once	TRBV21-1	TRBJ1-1	TGTGCCAGCAGCAAAGCCGGGGAATTGAACACTGAAGCTTTCTTT	CASSKAGELNTEAFF
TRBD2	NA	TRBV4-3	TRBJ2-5	TGCGCCAGCAGCCAAGATACACCTCGGGGAGGGCCCCAAGAGACCCAGTACTTC	CASSQDTPRGGPQETQYF
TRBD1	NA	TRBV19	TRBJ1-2	TGTGCCAGTAGTATAGGGCGACAGGGGCTCTATGGCTACACCTTC	CASSIGRQGLYGYTF
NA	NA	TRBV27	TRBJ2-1	TGTGCCAGCAGTAAAAAAGTTGGAACAGGACAGTTCTACAATGAGCAGTTCTTC	CASSKKVGTGQFYNEQFF
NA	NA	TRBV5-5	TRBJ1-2	TGTGCCAGCAGCCCCAACGAGAGACAGCTTGGCTACACCTTC	CASSPNERQLGYTF
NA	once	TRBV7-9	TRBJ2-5	TGTGCCAGCAGCGGCATTGGGCCTCAAGAGACCCAGTACTTC	CASSGIGPQETQYF
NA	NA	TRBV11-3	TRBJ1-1	TGTGCCAGCAGCCGTGGACAGAACACTGAAGCTTTCTTT	CASSRGQNTEAFF
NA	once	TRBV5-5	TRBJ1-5	TGTGCCAGCAGCTTGGGCGGGCCCCATCAGCCCCAGCATTTT	CASSLGGPHQPQHF
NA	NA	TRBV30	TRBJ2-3	TGTGCCTGGAGTGTTAGCGCAGGAAGCACAGATACGCAGTATTTT	CAWSVSAGSTDTQYF
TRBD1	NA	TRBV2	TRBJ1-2	TGTGCCAGCAGTTTGGACAGGGCCCGCTATGGCTACACCTTC	CASSLDRARYGYTF
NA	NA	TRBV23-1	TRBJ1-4	TGCGCCAGCAGTCATCAGGGTCGCGAGAATGAAAAACTGTTTTTT	CASSHQGRENEKLFF
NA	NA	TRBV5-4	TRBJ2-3	TGTGCCAGCAGCCCGCTAGCGTCAGATACGCAGTATTTT	CASSPLASDTQYF
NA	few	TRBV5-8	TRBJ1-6	TGTGCCAGCAGCCTCCGACAGGCGACAAATTCACCCCTCCACTTT	CASSLRQATNSPLHF
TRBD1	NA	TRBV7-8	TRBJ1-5	TGTGCCAGCAGCTACCCGACAGGGGCCGGCAATCAGCCCCAGCATTTT	CASSYPTGAGNQPQHF
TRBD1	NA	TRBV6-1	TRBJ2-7	TGTGCCAGCAGTTGGACAGGGGAAATCTACGAGCAGTACTTC	CASSWTGEIYEQYF
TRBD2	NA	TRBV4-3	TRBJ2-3	TGCGCCAGCAGCCAAGACGCTCCGGGGGGGGCCCGCGCAGATACGCAGTATTTT	CASSQDAPGGARADTQYF
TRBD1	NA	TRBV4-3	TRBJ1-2	TGCGCCAGCAGCCAAGGGGACAGACCCTATGGCTACACCTTC	CASSQGDRPYGYTF